These 28 T cell receptor beta chains were sequenced from one sample in a study of blood T cell repertoires in COVID-19. Only in-frame clones appear in the TCRdb table, and some are missing; sequencing was by immunoSEQ multiplex PCR. The sample holds around 80,000 clones, roughly 80% seen once. Sequencing was carried out using peripheral blood. These receptors originate from a woman between 70 and 85 years old with acute or convalescent COVID-19.

V is TRBV6-2 or TRBV6-3 and J is TRBJ1-2; D is unresolved. Trimming stripped 3 bases from V and 4 bases from J, with 6 bases between. The germline V gene has CDR1 MNHEY and CDR2 SVGEGT. The CDR3 contains 12 residues. The CDR3 here is CASSYGGYGYTF. The CDR3 nucleotides read TGTGCCAGCAGTTATGGAGGCTATGGCTACACCTTC.

The chain is built from TRBV9 and TRBJ1-1; D might be TRBD1 (6 bases). This CDR3 has 17 amino acids. Per germline, CDR1 SGDLS and CDR2 YYNGEE. V lost 0 bases and J 2 bases, leaving 17 bases between the germline ends. CDR3 region: CASSVGGGGAENTEAFF. DNA for the CDR3: TGTGCCAGCAGCGTAGGCGGAGGGGGGGCTGAAAACACTGAAGCTTTCTTT.

The V and J genes are TRBV27 and TRBJ2-1, with a possible D match to TRBD1 (6 bases). With 10 bases removed from V and 3 bases from J, the gap between germline ends came to 16 bases. The germline V gene encodes CDR1 MNHEY and CDR2 SMNVEV (reference sequence). The CDR3 contains 14 residues. The CDR3 spells CATTPGHLYNEQFF. The CDR3 DNA sequence: TGTGCCACCACCCCGGGACACCTCTACAATGAGCAGTTCTTC.

This clone appeared a single time. The chain carries TRBV18 and TRBJ1-3, with D hard to call. Deletions cut 3 bases from V and 0 bases from J, with 12 bases between. This CDR3 is 16 amino acids long. CDR1 is KGHSH, CDR2 LQKENI, per germline. The CDR3 here is CASSPSSRSSGNTIYF. The CDR3 DNA sequence: TGTGCCAGCTCACCGAGTTCGCGTAGCTCTGGAAACACCATATATTTT.

V gene TRBV5-4 combines with J gene TRBJ1-3, with TRBD1 as a possible D gene (6 bases). There are 17 residues in the CDR3. V was clipped by 0 bases and J by 1 base, with 14 bases between them. Looked up from germline, CDR1 is SGHNT and CDR2 is YYREEE (reference sequence). The CDR3 DNA follows: TGTGCCAGCAGCTTGGCCCGTGCGGGGGCTTCTGGAAACACCATATATTTT. It encodes CASSLARAGASGNTIYF.

The chain recombines TRBV12-3 or TRBV12-4 with TRBJ1-4; unclear D gene. Between the trimmed V and J ends, which lost 10 bases and 0 bases, there was a span of 6 bases. The CDR3 has 12 residues. In DNA, the CDR3 is TGTGCCACGGGAACAACTAATGAAAAACTGTTTTTT. It codes for CATGTTNEKLFF.

This clone was seen only a few times. The rearrangement links TRBV4-3 to TRBJ2-7, with TRBD1 matching 8 bases. Germline loops: CDR1 LGHNA, CDR2 YSLEER. The junction had 3 bases not matched to a gene; V was cut back by 1 base and J by 1 base. The CDR3 is 15 residues long. The CDR3 reads CASSQGRDRSYEQYF. The CDR3 region has the DNA TGCGCCAGCAGCCAAGGCCGGGACAGGTCCTACGAGCAGTACTTC.

CDR3 sequence: CASSFRTENNSPLHF. The CDR3 bases are TGTGCCAGCAGCTTTCGGACAGAGAATAATTCACCCCTCCACTTT. The gene calls are TRBV9 and TRBJ1-6; perhaps TRBD1 as D (6 bases). Germline V gene sequence: CDR1 SGDLS, CDR2 YYNGEE. V gave up 4 bases and J gave up 5 bases, with 13 bases separating them. The length of the CDR3 is 15 residues.

The chain couples TRBV7-2 to TRBJ1-1; 11 nucleotides align to TRBD1. Germline CDR1 reads SGHTA; CDR2 reads FQGNSA. The J segment lost 5 bases and the V segment lost 4 bases, leaving 6 bases of the junction unmatched. CDR3 length: 15 amino acids. In DNA form, the CDR3 reads TGTGCCAGCAGCTCCTGGACAGGGGGCATGACTGAAGCTTTCTTT. Translation gives CASSSWTGGMTEAFF.

CDR3 protein: CASTKAGGPYEQYF. In DNA, the CDR3 is TGTGCCAGCACCAAGGCGGGGGGCCCCTACGAGCAGTACTTC. This chain uses TRBV5-4 with TRBJ2-7, with 8 bases lining up with TRBD2. Germline V lookup: CDR1 SGHNT, CDR2 YYREEE (reference sequence). V lost 6 bases to trimming and J lost 2 bases; unmatched junction nucleotides: 7. This CDR3 contains 14 residues.

The table lists this clone with a count of one. The V call is TRBV6-2 or TRBV6-3, the J call TRBJ1-4; 9 bases agree with TRBD1. The germline CDR1 and CDR2 sequences are MNHEY and SVGEGT. V gave up 5 bases and J gave up 6 bases; unmatched junction bases: 7. The CDR3 length is 15 residues. CDR3 protein: CASSTGQGQDEKLFF. CDR3 coding DNA: TGTGCCAGCAGTACGGGACAGGGACAGGATGAAAAACTGTTTTTT.

The CDR3 sequence is CASSPGTGPETQYF. In DNA, the CDR3 is TGTGCCAGCTCACCAGGGACAGGGCCAGAGACCCAGTACTTC. The rearrangement uses TRBV18 and TRBJ2-5; 9 positions agree with TRBD1. Germline CDR1 and CDR2: KGHSH and LQKENI. CDR3 length: 14 amino acids. The V and J ends lost 2 bases and 4 bases, in that order; junction bases with no gene match: 2.

In its sample, this clone was seen a few times. The V gene is TRBV9, the J gene TRBJ2-7; the match to TRBD1 covers 9 bases. Per germline, CDR1 SGDLS and CDR2 YYNGEE. The length of the CDR3 is 15 residues. V lost 0 bases, J lost 5 bases, and 6 bases stayed unmatched. The CDR3, as DNA: TGTGCCAGCAGCGTAGAGGGGACAGGGAACGACGAGCAGTACTTC. Protein sequence: CASSVEGTGNDEQYF.

The J gene is TRBJ2-5, the V gene TRBV3-1 (or the pseudogene TRBV3-2); 10 bases align to TRBD2. This CDR3 region has 16 residues. The germline gives CDR1 LGHDT, CDR2 YNNKEL (reference sequence). J lost 1 base, V lost 4 bases, and 6 bases had no gene match. CDR3 nucleotide sequence: TGTGCCAGCAGCCCACGAGCTAGCGGGGGCCAAGAGACCCAGTACTTC. This sequence encodes CASSPRASGGQETQYF.

This clone has just a few counts. The V gene is TRBV21-1, the J gene TRBJ2-1; the tabulated D call, TRBD2, remains unverified against the DNA. TRBV21-1 is a pseudogene. This CDR3 is 16 amino acids long. The CDR3 is CASSKVTSGGPPEQFF. The CDR3 bases are TGTGCCAGCAGCAAAGTAACTAGCGGGGGGCCCCCTGAGCAGTTCTTC.

This clone was detected once. The rearrangement uses TRBV5-6 and TRBJ2-7, with TRBD1 as a possible D gene (5 bases). Germline values: CDR1 SGHDT, CDR2 YYEEEE. This CDR3 has 13 amino acids. V was trimmed by 0 bases and J by 5 bases, leaving 9 bases between them. CDR3 residues: CASSLVVGDEQYF. The CDR3 DNA reads TGTGCCAGCAGCTTGGTAGTAGGGGACGAGCAGTACTTC.

The chain's CDR3 is CASSQFQTATGELFF. The CDR3 coding sequence is TGTGCCAGCAGCCAATTCCAGACTGCCACCGGGGAGCTGTTTTTT. The V gene is TRBV14, the J gene TRBJ2-2; D ambiguous. The CDR3 loop spans 15 amino acids. The germline gives CDR1 SGHDN, CDR2 FVKESK. Trimming removed 2 bases from V and 4 bases from J, with 11 bases in between.

The gene calls are TRBV7-2 and TRBJ2-1; 10 bases fit TRBD2. The CDR3 is made up of 14 amino acids. The ends lost 5 bases at V and 10 bases at J; junction bases unmatched: 8. Germline-derived CDR1 and CDR2 are SGHTA and FQGNSA. This CDR3 reads CASSPSGLAVEQFF. The CDR3, as DNA: TGTGCCAGCAGCCCAAGCGGACTAGCGGTAGAGCAGTTCTTC.

The chain combines TRBV4-2 with TRBJ1-2, with 7 bases aligning to TRBD1. V shed 1 base and J 4 bases; nucleotides not matched to a gene: 9. The germline V gene has CDR1 LGHNA and CDR2 YNFKEQ. This CDR3 spans 16 amino acids. In DNA form, the CDR3 reads TGTGCCAGCAGCCAAGGTCGGACAGGAGATGCCTATGGCTACACCTTC. Its protein is CASSQGRTGDAYGYTF.

The chain combines TRBV4-1 with TRBJ2-5, with 10 nucleotides matching TRBD1. V dropped 3 bases and J dropped 4; count of bases not matched to a gene: 5. This CDR3 is built from 15 residues. Germline CDR1 reads MGHRA; CDR2 reads YSYEKL. CDR3 bases: TGCGCCAGCAGCCAGTCGACAGGGGGCCGAGAGACCCAGTACTTC. Its translation is CASSQSTGGRETQYF.

J is TRBJ1-1 and V is TRBV18; D perhaps matches TRBD1 (5 bases). CDR1 KGHSH and CDR2 LQKENI come from the germline V gene. The CDR3 extends over 15 amino acids. Deletions cut 0 bases from V and 5 bases from J, with 13 bases between. Here the CDR3 DNA reads TGTGCCAGCTCACCACCACAGGTCTTGCGGACTGAAGCTTTCTTT. Its translation is CASSPPQVLRTEAFF.

This clone was observed a few times. The chain has TRBV7-9 and TRBJ1-5; 11 bases are a match to TRBD1. V was pared by 5 bases and J by 2 bases, with 14 bases of the junction left unmatched. The CDR3 has 19 amino acids. Germline V lookup: CDR1 SEHNR, CDR2 FQNEAQ (reference sequence). The CDR3 is CASSPGTGGDPLGNQPQHF. CDR3 DNA sequence: TGTGCCAGCAGCCCCGGGACAGGGGGGGACCCTCTTGGCAATCAGCCCCAGCATTTT.

The V gene is TRBV15, the J gene TRBJ1-5; D ambiguous. The CDR3 consists of 12 residues. Looked up from germline, CDR1 is LNHNV and CDR2 is YYDKDF (reference sequence). The V end was cut by 6 bases, the J end by 6 bases, with 9 bases between. The CDR3 DNA reads TGTGCCACCAGTGTGGGGAGTCAGCCCCAGCATTTT. Translated: CATSVGSQPQHF.

This clone was recorded only once. The chain joins TRBV19 to TRBJ1-5; no reliable D call. The CDR3 is 15 residues long. Germline loops: CDR1 LNHDA, CDR2 SQIVND (reference sequence). V was cut by 3 bases and J by 4 bases, with 13 bases left in between. The CDR3 reads CASSIAGGGNQPQHF. CDR3 coding DNA: TGTGCCAGTAGTATTGCGGGAGGAGGGAATCAGCCCCAGCATTTT.

The chain employs TRBV20-1 and TRBJ2-1, with TRBD2 matching over 13 bases. The CDR3 is made up of 17 amino acids. V was clipped by 3 bases and J by 0 bases; unmatched bases: 5. The germline V gene encodes CDR1 DFQATT and CDR2 SNEGSKA (reference sequence). CDR3 residues: CSASGLAGASSYNEQFF. CDR3 nucleotide sequence: TGCAGTGCTAGTGGACTAGCGGGGGCTAGCTCCTACAATGAGCAGTTCTTC.

The gene calls are TRBV18 and TRBJ1-2; the D gene is possibly TRBD1 (6 bases). Germline V gene lookup returns CDR1 KGHSH and CDR2 LQKENI. Trimming removed 3 bases at V and 4 bases at J, with 12 bases between. The CDR3 runs 14 residues. CDR3 DNA sequence: TGTGCCAGCTCACCTTACGGACAGCTCTATGGCTACACCTTC. Protein product: CASSPYGQLYGYTF.

The chain combines TRBV6-5 with TRBJ2-2, with 8 positions matching TRBD1. The J segment lost 7 bases and the V segment lost 10 bases, leaving 11 bases of the junction unmatched. Germline V gene sequence: CDR1 MNHEY, CDR2 SVGAGI. This CDR3 has 14 amino acids. This chain's CDR3 is CAIGGQGVVGELFF. The CDR3 nucleotides are TGTGCCATCGGTGGACAGGGAGTCGTCGGGGAGCTGTTTTTT.

V usage is TRBV5-6 and J usage is TRBJ2-6; maybe TRBD2 (6 bases). Germline V lookup: CDR1 SGHDT, CDR2 YYEEEE. V dropped 0 bases and J dropped 0 bases, with 10 bases sitting between them. This CDR3 contains 17 residues. CDR3 in amino acids: CASSLEWDSSGANVLTF. In DNA form, the CDR3 reads TGTGCCAGCAGCTTGGAATGGGACTCCTCTGGGGCCAACGTCCTGACTTTC.